Following are 32 T cell receptor beta chains from one sample sequenced in a study of T cells in tuberculosis. Method: immunoSEQ multiplex PCR; TCRdb's copy keeps in-frame clones and lacks some. The table includes some 60,000 clones, approximately 81% detected once. Sorting used thawed, overnight-rested PBMC stained with anti-CD3, a viability dye and GMM-loaded CD1B tetramer. The CD1B tetramers carried C32 glucose monomycolate purified from Rhodococcus equi. Material: CD1b-GMM tetramer-negative cells sorted from PBMCs. These receptors were obtained from an adult woman with latent tuberculosis.

This clone was observed a few times. This chain links TRBV30 with TRBJ1-2; TRBD1 is a possible D gene (6 bases). The CDR3 has 16 residues. In germline, CDR1 is GTSNPN, CDR2 SVGIG (reference sequence). The V end was cut by 5 bases, the J end by 0 bases, with 19 bases between. In nucleotides, the CDR3 is TGTGCCTGGGCCCAAGGGGGGGGAAGAGCTAACTATGGCTACACCTTC. Protein sequence: CAWAQGGGRANYGYTF.

The rearrangement links TRBV12-5 to TRBJ2-5; D is uncertain. Germline V gene data show CDR1 as LGHNT and CDR2 as FRNRAP. The V end was cut by 7 bases, the J end by 5 bases, with 8 bases between. The CDR3 has 11 amino acids. The CDR3 region has the DNA TGTGCTAGTGCCCTAGAGGAGACCCAGTACTTC. This gives the protein CASALEETQYF.

The rearrangement links TRBV12-1 to TRBJ2-1; the table's D gene call, TRBD2, was not cross checked with the DNA. TRBV12-1 corresponds to a pseudogene. CDR3 length: 17 residues. CDR3 sequence (DNA): TGTGCCAGCAGCCCCCCTCGGAGCGCTAGCTCCTACAATGAGCAGTTCTTC. Translated: CASSPPRSASSYNEQFF.

This clone has only one observation. The rearrangement uses TRBV7-7 and TRBJ2-7; 11 bases align to TRBD2. V gave up 5 bases and J gave up 3 bases; unmatched junction bases: 6. Germline values: CDR1 SSHAT, CDR2 FNYEAQ (reference sequence). The length of the CDR3 is 15 residues. This chain's CDR3 is CASSPTSGSGYEQYF. The CDR3 DNA is TGTGCCAGCAGCCCTACTAGCGGGAGTGGCTACGAGCAGTACTTC.

This clone was observed once. The rearrangement uses TRBV11-2 and TRBJ2-7; 8 nucleotides match TRBD1. V gave up 4 bases and J gave up 0 bases; unmatched junction bases: 2. There are 14 residues in the CDR3. CDR1 is SGHAT and CDR2 is FQNNGV in the germline V gene. The CDR3 bases are TGTGCCAGCAGCTCGGACAGGGCCTCCTACGAGCAGTACTTC. Its translation: CASSSDRASYEQYF.

This rearrangement joins TRBV6-1 to TRBJ1-4, with D possibly matching TRBD1 (6 bases). The CDR3 consists of 16 residues. V was cut by 4 bases and J by 7 bases, with 19 bases left in between. CDR1 and CDR2 from the germline V gene are MNHNS and SASEGT. The CDR3 sequence is CASSALQGLVGEKLFF. The DNA of the CDR3 is TGTGCCAGCAGTGCCCTACAGGGATTGGTTGGTGAAAAACTGTTTTTT.

The chain is built from TRBV28 and TRBJ1-1; TRBD1 matches 7 bases. CDR1 and CDR2 from the germline V gene are MDHEN and SYDVKM. The CDR3 consists of 16 residues. V lost 3 bases, J lost 1 base, and 8 bases stayed unmatched. CDR3 sequence reads: CASSFGLDRSNTEAFF. The CDR3, as DNA: TGTGCCAGCAGTTTTGGTTTGGACAGGTCGAACACTGAAGCTTTCTTT.

The chain carries TRBV7-2 and TRBJ2-7; unclear D gene. V dropped 4 bases and J dropped 3 bases, with 7 bases sitting between them. The CDR3 has 12 residues. CDR1 SGHTA and CDR2 FQGNSA come from the germline V gene. This chain's CDR3 is CASSSSRYEQYF. The CDR3 DNA is TGTGCCAGCAGCTCTTCCCGCTACGAGCAGTACTTC.

This clone occurred once. This chain connects TRBV14 to TRBJ1-1; TRBD1 matches at 7 bases. With V trimmed by 6 bases and J by 0 bases, 7 bases remained unmatched. Per germline, CDR1 SGHDN and CDR2 FVKESK. The CDR3 sequence is 15 residues long. This chain's CDR3 is CASRRTGLMNTEAFF. The CDR3 nucleotides read TGTGCCAGCAGGCGGACAGGCCTGATGAACACTGAAGCTTTCTTT.

This clone was detected only once. J is TRBJ2-3 and V is TRBV7-6; 11 positions agree with TRBD1. This CDR3 region has 15 residues. Germline V gene sequence: CDR1 SGHVS, CDR2 FNYEAQ. The J segment lost 4 bases and the V segment lost 3 bases, leaving 3 bases of the junction unmatched. DNA of the CDR3: TGTGCCAGCAGCTTTGGGACAGGGGGATCAGATACGCAGTATTTT. Translated: CASSFGTGGSDTQYF.

The CDR3 is CSVMTEPSGNTIYF. The CDR3 nucleotides are TGCAGCGTAATGACGGAGCCCTCTGGAAACACCATATATTTT. The chain uses TRBV29-1 and TRBJ1-3; no clear D gene. This CDR3 comprises 14 residues. CDR1 is SQVTM, CDR2 ANQGSEA, per germline. V was clipped by 6 bases and J by 0 bases, with 12 bases between them.

The genes are TRBV5-1 and TRBJ2-7, with D hard to call. The CDR3 is made up of 14 amino acids. Germline loops: CDR1 SGHRS, CDR2 YFSETQ. The V gene lost 0 bases and the J gene lost 0 bases, with 7 bases spanning the gap. CDR3 sequence: CASSLESVSYEQYF. CDR3 DNA sequence: TGCGCCAGCAGCTTGGAGTCAGTCTCCTACGAGCAGTACTTC.

The gene calls are TRBV10-3 and TRBJ1-6, with 7 positions matching TRBD1. Germline CDR1 ENHRY, CDR2 SYGVKD. Losses at the gene ends were 3 bases for V and 6 bases for J; bases not matched to a gene: 2. CDR3 size: 14 residues. For the CDR3, the DNA is TGTGCCATCAGTGAAGACAGGGTTAATTCACCCCTCCACTTT. It codes for CAISEDRVNSPLHF.

The genes are TRBV27 and TRBJ1-2; TRBD1 might be the D (6 bases). The CDR3 spans 14 residues. V dropped 6 bases and J dropped 3 bases, with 14 bases sitting between them. Germline CDR1 is MNHEY and CDR2 is SMNVEV (reference sequence). CDR3 amino acids: CASRRGGHDYGYTF. CDR3 bases: TGTGCCAGCAGGAGGGGGGGCCATGACTATGGCTACACCTTC.

This clone was observed once. The chain carries TRBV11-2 and TRBJ1-6; 7 positions match TRBD1. The CDR3 is 14 residues long. Looked up from germline, CDR1 is SGHAT and CDR2 is FQNNGV. With V trimmed by 1 base and J by 7 bases, 1 base remained unmatched. The CDR3 coding sequence is TGTGCCAGCAGCTTAGGACAGGGCAATTCACCCCTCCACTTT. Translated: CASSLGQGNSPLHF.

The V gene is TRBV6-1, the J gene TRBJ2-5; 12 nucleotides align to TRBD2. Germline trimming cut 7 bases from V and 13 bases from J; bases unmatched to any gene: 10. The V gene's germline CDR1 is MNHNS and CDR2 SASEGT. The CDR3 spans 13 residues. CDR3 region: CASIGLAGGFLYF. The CDR3 bases are TGTGCCAGCATTGGGCTAGCGGGAGGGTTCCTGTACTTC.

V usage is TRBV5-6 and J usage is TRBJ2-1; possibly TRBD2 for D (5 bases). Germline V CDR1 and CDR2: SGHDT, YYEEEE. The CDR3 consists of 16 residues. Trimming cost V 6 bases and J 0 bases, with 16 bases left between them. The CDR3 protein is CASKFEGSSSYNEQFF. CDR3 nucleotide sequence: TGTGCCAGCAAATTCGAGGGCTCGAGCTCCTACAATGAGCAGTTCTTC. The entire variable domain, with the rest obtained from reference TRBV5-6 and TRBJ2-1, is as follows: DAGVTQSPTHLIKTRGQQVTLRCSPKSGHDTVSWYQQALGQGPQFIFQYYEEEERQRGNFPDRFSGHQFPNYSSELNVNALLLGDSALYLCASKFEGSSSYNEQFFGPGTRLTVL.

The chain recombines TRBV5-5 with TRBJ1-3, with 9 bases that match TRBD1. Losses at the gene ends were 7 bases for V and 0 bases for J; bases not matched to a gene: 5. The CDR3 has 15 residues. The germline V gene has CDR1 SGHKS and CDR2 YYEKEE (reference sequence). The CDR3 is CASAGQGSSGNTIYF. In DNA form, the CDR3 reads TGTGCCAGCGCTGGACAGGGGTCCTCTGGAAACACCATATATTTT.

The table lists this clone with a few counts. The chain recombines TRBV5-6 with TRBJ2-7; D perhaps matches TRBD2 (5 bases). Germline loops: CDR1 SGHDT, CDR2 YYEEEE. The CDR3 is 15 amino acids. V lost 1 base and J lost 2, with 13 bases in between. This CDR3 is CASSLRLWGAYEQYF. The CDR3 nucleotides read TGTGCCAGCAGCTTGAGGCTGTGGGGAGCCTACGAGCAGTACTTC.

This sequence joins TRBV12-5 and TRBJ1-5; tentatively, D is TRBD1 (6 bases). Per the germline V gene, CDR1 is LGHNT and CDR2 is FRNRAP. The V and J ends lost 0 bases and 3 bases respectively, with 21 bases between them. The CDR3 contains 19 residues. The CDR3 reads CASGLVSVTTGSINQPQHF. CDR3 bases: TGTGCTAGTGGTTTGGTTAGTGTGACGACAGGCAGCATCAATCAGCCCCAGCATTTT.

J is TRBJ2-1 and V is TRBV11-3; 8 positions match TRBD1. Germline-derived CDR1 and CDR2 are SGHNT and YENEEA. The CDR3 contains 19 residues. The junction had 19 bases not matched to a gene; V was cut back by 6 bases and J by 3 bases. CDR3 sequence (DNA): TGTGCCAGCAGGCGGAGGACAGGGAGGTCTCTATACGACTACAATGAGCAGTTCTTC. Translated, it gives CASRRRTGRSLYDYNEQFF.

The chain uses TRBV28 and TRBJ2-7; TRBD1 matches at 9 bases. The CDR3 totals 16 residues. The V gene end was trimmed by 3 bases and the J gene end by 1 base; junction bases not matched to a gene: 7. The germline V gene encodes CDR1 MDHEN and CDR2 SYDVKM. CDR3 sequence reads: CASSFSGTGLSYEQYF. CDR3 coding DNA: TGTGCCAGCAGTTTCTCCGGGACAGGGCTTTCCTACGAGCAGTACTTC.

The chain joins TRBV10-3 to TRBJ2-2; TRBD2 matches 10 bases. The CDR3 contains 15 residues. Germline-derived CDR1 and CDR2 are ENHRY and SYGVKD. The V gene end was trimmed by 4 bases and the J gene end by 7 bases; junction bases not matched to a gene: 6. The CDR3 loop is CAISASGGHGGELFF. The CDR3 nucleotides read TGTGCCATCAGTGCTAGCGGGGGACATGGCGGGGAGCTGTTTTTT.

This chain joins TRBV11-3 and TRBJ1-5; a possible D gene is TRBD1 (5 bases). From germline, CDR1 is SGHNT and CDR2 YENEEA. V dropped 5 bases and J dropped 5 bases, with 10 bases sitting between them. This CDR3 is built from 13 residues. Here the CDR3 reads CASSRQPDQPQHF. The CDR3 DNA reads as TGTGCCAGCAGCCGACAGCCCGATCAGCCCCAGCATTTT.

The chain joins TRBV28 to TRBJ2-7; 10 positions match TRBD2. V trimming: 4 bases; J trimming: 0 bases; junction bases outside the gene matches: 6. Looked up from germline, CDR1 is MDHEN and CDR2 is SYDVKM. This CDR3 is 16 amino acids long. The CDR3 DNA reads TGTGCCAGCAGTTCGCTCCTAGCGGGAGCCTCCTACGAGCAGTACTTC. It yields the protein CASSSLLAGASYEQYF.

J is TRBJ2-7 and V is TRBV9, with 7 bases lining up with TRBD2. CDR1 is SGDLS and CDR2 is YYNGEE in the germline V gene. After removal of 6 bases from V and 0 bases from J, the junction contained 6 bases not matched to a gene. This CDR3 has 14 residues. The CDR3 coding sequence is TGTGCCAGCACCACTAGCGCAAGCTCCTACGAGCAGTACTTC. It yields the protein CASTTSASSYEQYF.

The chain employs TRBV11-2 and TRBJ2-7; 8 nucleotides line up with TRBD1. This CDR3 has 15 residues. Germline assignment: CDR1 SGHAT and CDR2 FQNNGV. J gave up 1 base and V 5 bases, and 7 bases lay outside the gene matches. The CDR3 region is CASSPPGDRSYEQYF. The CDR3, as DNA: TGTGCCAGCAGCCCCCCCGGGGACAGGTCCTACGAGCAGTACTTC.

The rearrangement links TRBV5-1 to TRBJ2-7; 7 bases match TRBD2. The CDR3 extends over 15 amino acids. Germline V gives CDR1 SGHRS, CDR2 YFSETQ. With 3 bases clipped from V and 2 bases from J, the junction kept 8 bases outside the gene matches. The CDR3 region has the DNA TGCGCCAGCAGCTGGGGTAGCGGGTACACCTACGAGCAGTACTTC. Protein: CASSWGSGYTYEQYF.

The J gene is TRBJ1-2, the V gene TRBV2; no clear D. The CDR3 is 14 amino acids. Germline V gene data show CDR1 as SNHLY and CDR2 as FYNNEI. V lost 3 bases to trimming and J lost 3 bases, with 11 bases between them. CDR3 sequence: CASSEAEDYYGYTF. DNA of the CDR3: TGTGCCAGCAGTGAGGCGGAAGACTACTATGGCTACACCTTC.

The chain combines TRBV28 with TRBJ2-7, with D possibly matching TRBD1 (7 bases). Germline CDR1 and CDR2: MDHEN and SYDVKM. Trimming left V 8 bases short and J 4 bases short, with 12 bases between. This CDR3 is 12 amino acids long. CDR3 amino acids: CASCSGGYEQYF. CDR3 in DNA: TGTGCCAGCTGCTCAGGGGGGTACGAGCAGTACTTC.

Notes on this clone: Other DNA sequences in the sample encode the same CDR3. The chain employs TRBV6-5 and TRBJ2-7; 7 nucleotides agree with TRBD2. The germline V gene has CDR1 MNHEY and CDR2 SVGAGI. The trim removed 2 bases at V and 2 bases at J, leaving 3 bases unmatched. CDR3 length equals 14 residues. CDR3 coding DNA: TGTGCCAGCAGTTACAACCGGGGGGCCTACGAGCAGTACTTC. This encodes CASSYNRGAYEQYF.

J is TRBJ2-7 and V is TRBV11-2; TRBD1 matches 7 bases. V lost 2 bases, J lost 3 bases, and 13 bases stayed unmatched. Germline CDR1 reads SGHAT; CDR2 reads FQNNGV. This CDR3 is built from 17 residues. The CDR3 protein is CASSLMGRNRGNYEQYF. CDR3 bases: TGTGCCAGCAGCTTAATGGGGCGGAACAGGGGCAACTACGAGCAGTACTTC.